Detailed here is one T cell receptor beta chain. Its target is unknown. These data come from a study of post-analysis software for immune sequencing data. Background on the study: Included courses were relapsing-remitting and secondary progressive multiple sclerosis; progressive-relapsing multiple sclerosis was also included. Findings and limits, study-wide: A handful of TRBV segments were significantly more frequent in patients than in controls. TRBV5-6, TRBV5-1 and TRBV20-1 were among these segments. Compared against controls, patients with multiple sclerosis displayed significantly lower normalized Chao1 diversity. Pronounced co-clustering by F measure was evident among identically batched samples.

Sequencing libraries made from TCR beta cDNA carried unique molecular identifiers. With roughly 1 to 11 million T cells as the source, roughly 0.5 million cDNA molecules resulted. TCRdb re-derived calls from the PCR reads in MiXCR, one entry per CDR3 protein. Among roughly 400,000 distinct CDR3 sequences listed, over 30% were seen once. Germline V lookup: CDR1 SEHNR, CDR2 FQNEAQ (reference sequence). The CDR3 has 16 residues. Trimming removed 5 bases at V and 0 bases at J, with 17 bases between. The sample was blood. This receptor was taken from a girl aged 2-10 years with multiple sclerosis. The chain is built from TRBV7-9 and TRBJ2-7, with D perhaps TRBD1 (5 bases). The CDR3 region has the DNA TGTGCCAGCAGCGCCCGGGCAGGGCCCGACTCCTACGAGCAGTACTTC. This sequence encodes CASSARAGPDSYEQYF.